The 13 T cell receptor beta chains reported below all come from one sample, sequenced in a study of cytomegalovirus exposure and HLA in healthy donors. Researchers ran the PCR with 60 Vbeta and 13 Jbeta primers. The protocol was immunoSEQ multiplex PCR, while the TCRdb copy is restricted to in-frame clones and leaves out a portion. The sample holds some 71,000 clones, about 70% seen once. Sequencing input: PBMCs. The source is a man aged 40-50 years in good health and CMV-seropositive.

The gene calls are TRBV5-1 and TRBJ2-7; possible D gene TRBD2, 6 bases. CDR1 and CDR2 from the germline V gene are SGHRS and YFSETQ. With 1 base removed from V and 7 bases from J, the gap between germline ends came to 15 bases. This CDR3 spans 14 amino acids. DNA of the CDR3: TGCGCCAGCAGCTTGAGGTTGTCTGGGGGGGAGCAGTACTTC. Amino acid sequence: CASSLRLSGGEQYF.

The chain combines TRBV7-2 with TRBJ1-2, with TRBD1 as a possible D gene (6 bases). This CDR3 region has 13 residues. Germline-derived CDR1 and CDR2 are SGHTA and FQGNSA. V was pared by 1 base and J by 11 bases, with 14 bases between. The CDR3 sequence: CASSLEGRGGYTF. CDR3 DNA: TGTGCCAGCAGCTTAGAGGGCAGGGGAGGGTACACCTTC.

The chain is built from TRBV7-2 and TRBJ1-1, with 9 bases lining up with TRBD1. Germline CDR1 is SGHTA and CDR2 is FQGNSA. The length of the CDR3 is 15 residues. J was trimmed by 1 base and V by 5 bases; bases with no gene match: 5. CDR3 DNA: TGTGCCAGCAGCGGCCACAGGGGGCAGAACACTGAAGCTTTCTTT. This encodes CASSGHRGQNTEAFF.

V gene TRBV18 combines with J gene TRBJ2-1; D is perhaps TRBD2 (5 bases). The germline V and J ends were trimmed by 1 base and 8 bases, with 12 bases remaining between them. There are 14 residues in the CDR3. CDR1 and CDR2 (germline): KGHSH, LQKENI. The CDR3: CASSPLVLAHEQFF. In nucleotides, the CDR3 is TGTGCCAGCTCACCACTTGTGCTAGCCCATGAGCAGTTCTTC.

The V gene is TRBV6-5, the J gene TRBJ1-1; D gene ambiguous. Per the germline V gene, CDR1 is MNHEY and CDR2 is SVGAGI. The V end lost 5 bases, the J end lost 5 bases, and 12 bases lay between the germline ends. This CDR3 has 13 residues. The CDR3 is CASSRPGQTEAFF. The CDR3, as DNA: TGTGCCAGCAGTCGTCCGGGTCAGACTGAAGCTTTCTTT.

CDR3 in DNA: TGCGCCAGCAGCATCGGGACTAGCGGGGAAACAGATACGCAGTATTTT. Protein: CASSIGTSGETDTQYF. The gene calls are TRBV5-1 and TRBJ2-3; 13 nucleotides line up with TRBD2. J lost 3 bases, V lost 4 bases, and 5 bases had no gene match. This CDR3 comprises 16 residues. Germline V CDR1 and CDR2: SGHRS, YFSETQ.

Points on this clone: At the DNA level, this CDR3 is encoded by other sequences in the same sample as well. V gene TRBV19 combines with J gene TRBJ2-6; tentatively, D is TRBD1 (5 bases). V lost 3 bases, J lost 4 bases, and 10 bases lay in between. Germline CDR1 and CDR2: LNHDA and SQIVND (reference sequence). The CDR3 runs 15 residues. CDR3 nucleotides: TGTGCCAGTAGTATCCAGGGTGCCGGGGCCAACGTCCTGACTTTC. It yields the protein CASSIQGAGANVLTF.

This chain connects TRBV4-2 to TRBJ2-6; 13 bases are shared with TRBD2. With V trimmed by 3 bases and J by 0 bases, 11 bases remained unmatched. The CDR3 spans 21 residues. Looked up from germline, CDR1 is LGHNA and CDR2 is YNFKEQ. This CDR3 is CASSQEGLAGAIYSGANVLTF. Here the CDR3 DNA reads TGTGCCAGCAGCCAGGAAGGACTAGCGGGGGCGATTTACTCTGGGGCCAACGTCCTGACTTTC.

In regard to this clone: Germline is not matched at one junction end, which may reflect a read error. The DNA of the CDR3 is TGTGCCAGCACCTTATTCAGAGGAATAACAGGGAAAGATGGAAACACCATATATTTT. It is translated as CASTLFRGITGKDGNTIYF. The rearrangement uses TRBV13 and TRBJ1-3, with D perhaps TRBD1 (6 bases). This CDR3 region has 19 residues. CDR1 PRHDT and CDR2 FYEKMQ come from the germline V gene (reference sequence).

This clone was seen a handful of times. This chain connects TRBV5-1 to TRBJ2-3; 7 nucleotides match TRBD1. Germline V gene lookup returns CDR1 SGHRS and CDR2 YFSETQ. The V gene end was trimmed by 5 bases and the J gene end by 3 bases; junction bases not matched to a gene: 12. The CDR3 runs 16 residues. The CDR3 loop reads CASRDGTDTGTDTQYF. The CDR3 bases are TGCGCCAGCAGGGATGGGACAGATACGGGGACAGATACGCAGTATTTT.

This clone was picked up a small number of times. This chain connects TRBV5-1 to TRBJ2-2; TRBD2 matches 7 bases. Germline loops: CDR1 SGHRS, CDR2 YFSETQ. This CDR3 has 16 amino acids. V gave up 0 bases and J gave up 4 bases; unmatched junction bases: 6. The CDR3 sequence: CASSLGGGSGTGELFF. The DNA for the CDR3 is TGCGCCAGCAGCTTGGGCGGCGGGAGCGGCACCGGGGAGCTGTTTTTT.

A note on this clone: Within the sample, other DNA sequences also encode this same CDR3. The J gene is TRBJ1-5, the V gene TRBV5-1; maybe TRBD1 (6 bases). V was shortened by 5 bases and J by 2 bases, with 11 bases between the two germline ends. Germline CDR1 reads SGHRS; CDR2 reads YFSETQ. This CDR3 has 14 residues. Here the CDR3 reads CASSFRGGNQPQHF. The CDR3 nucleotides read TGCGCCAGCAGTTTCAGGGGTGGCAATCAGCCCCAGCATTTT.

The CDR3 protein is CASSYPDRTYEQYF. CDR3 nucleotide sequence: TGTGCCAGCAGCTATCCGGACAGAACCTACGAGCAGTACTTC. The chain combines TRBV5-6 with TRBJ2-7; possibly TRBD1 for D (6 bases). This CDR3 has 14 amino acids. V was pared by 3 bases and J by 2 bases, with 12 bases between. CDR1 SGHDT and CDR2 YYEEEE come from the germline V gene.